This TCR beta chain derives from a study of yellow fever vaccine responses in identical twins. The V gene end was trimmed by 3 bases and the J gene end by 7 bases; junction bases not matched to a gene: 3. Per germline, CDR1 SGHAT and CDR2 FQNNGV. The CDR3 loop spans 15 amino acids. Findings and caveats of the study: After vaccination, twins' T cell response reportedly seemed partly convergent, partly personalized.

This clonotype was seen a single time. Its target is not known. TCRdb passed the RT-PCR reads through MiXCR, listing each CDR3 protein once. The data show roughly 17,000 distinct CDR3 sequences, around 76% seen once. The source is a woman aged 18-29 years who received the yellow fever vaccine. The sample here was T cells from blood (PBMCs), unsorted or a sorted subset (not recorded which), taken before or after yellow fever vaccination (not recorded which). The genes are TRBV11-2 and TRBJ2-1; 13 bases align to TRBD2. The CDR3 nucleotides are TGTGCCAGCAGCTTGGGACTAGCGGGGAGAAATGAGCAGTTCTTC. Translated, it gives CASSLGLAGRNEQFF.